These 9 T cell receptor beta chains were sequenced from one sample in a study of blood T cells in healthy people across ages. Then a second PCR, running about 7 to 11 cycles, was carried out with a sample-barcoded 5' primer and a J-beta primer mix. TCRdb re-derived calls from the 5' RACE reads in MiXCR, one entry per CDR3 protein. The table includes roughly 2 million distinct CDR3 sequences, less than 50% detected once. The sample consisted of blood. Source of these receptors: a woman in her thirties or forties in good health.

V is TRBV5-1 and J is TRBJ1-2, with a possible D match to TRBD1 (6 bases). This CDR3 spans 14 amino acids. CDR1 is SGHRS, CDR2 YFSETQ, per germline. V was pared by 0 bases and J by 8 bases, with 14 bases between. CDR3 nucleotide sequence: TGCGCCAGCAGCTTGGCTGTTGGGCAGGGGGGCTACACCTTC. As protein: CASSLAVGQGGYTF.

The chain recombines TRBV20-1 with TRBJ1-2, with D perhaps TRBD1 (5 bases). This CDR3 has 13 amino acids. V was clipped by 6 bases and J by 2 bases, with 13 bases between them. Germline V gene lookup returns CDR1 DFQATT and CDR2 SNEGSKA (reference sequence). CDR3 loop: CSATTALNYGYTF. The CDR3 DNA follows: TGCAGTGCCACGACAGCCCTCAACTATGGCTACACCTTC.

This clonotype appeared a few times. The chain couples TRBV6-5 to TRBJ2-7; unclear D gene. V was pared by 0 bases and J by 5 bases, with 11 bases between. The CDR3 length is 14 residues. CDR1 MNHEY and CDR2 SVGAGI come from the germline V gene. This chain's CDR3 is CASSYSRRGDEQYF. The CDR3 DNA sequence: TGTGCCAGCAGTTACTCGAGACGTGGGGACGAGCAGTACTTC.

This clonotype was seen more than once but under ten times. V usage is TRBV4-2 and J usage is TRBJ2-5, with 9 bases matching TRBD2. The CDR3 is 16 residues long. Losses at the gene ends were 0 bases for V and 5 bases for J; bases not matched to a gene: 7. Germline values: CDR1 LGHNA, CDR2 YNFKEQ. The CDR3 DNA reads as TGTGCCAGCAGCCAAGAGTTCCGCGGGGGGGTTGAGACCCAGTACTTC. It codes for CASSQEFRGGVETQYF.

The chain carries TRBV12-3 or TRBV12-4 and TRBJ2-4; TRBD1 matches 7 bases. J gave up 0 bases and V 5 bases, and 7 bases lay outside the gene matches. This CDR3 has 16 residues. The CDR3 DNA reads TGTGCCAGCAGTCCGACAGGGTCAATAGCCAAAAACATTCAGTACTTC. It is translated as CASSPTGSIAKNIQYF.

J is TRBJ1-6 and V is TRBV7-2, with 9 bases identical to TRBD1. CDR1 is SGHTA and CDR2 is FQGNSA in the germline V gene. The CDR3 extends over 16 amino acids. V dropped 5 bases and J dropped 4; count of bases not matched to a gene: 6. As DNA, the CDR3 is TGTGCCAGCAGCCCGGGACAGGGTGAATATAATTCACCCCTCCACTTT. It encodes CASSPGQGEYNSPLHF.

This clonotype has a handful of counts. The chain joins TRBV10-3 to TRBJ2-5; TRBD2 matches at 9 bases. V lost 0 bases and J lost 9; bases outside the gene matches: 23. The CDR3 loop spans 20 amino acids. Germline loops: CDR1 ENHRY, CDR2 SYGVKD. CDR3 amino acids: CAISESASGVIRPNKRPQYF. The CDR3 DNA reads TGTGCCATCAGTGAGTCGGCTAGCGGGGTAATAAGACCCAACAAGAGACCCCAGTACTTC.

This clonotype was counted between two and nine times. The chain uses TRBV29-1 and TRBJ2-7; 9 bases match TRBD1. Germline CDR1 reads SQVTM; CDR2 reads ANQGSEA. The CDR3 sequence is 14 residues long. Trimming cost V 2 bases and J 5 bases; bases outside gene matches: 7. CDR3 nucleotide sequence: TGCAGCGTTGAAAGAGGGGACAGGGTTCACGAGCAGTACTTC. Its protein is CSVERGDRVHEQYF.

The chain uses TRBV20-1 and TRBJ1-5, with a weak D call TRBD1 (6 bases). Germline CDR1 and CDR2: DFQATT and SNEGSKA (reference sequence). V was shortened by 0 bases and J by 3 bases, with 18 bases between the two germline ends. There are 17 residues in the CDR3. The CDR3 loop reads CSARDLTGAGDNQPQHF. CDR3 nucleotides: TGCAGTGCTAGAGATTTAACTGGGGCAGGGGACAATCAGCCCCAGCATTTT.